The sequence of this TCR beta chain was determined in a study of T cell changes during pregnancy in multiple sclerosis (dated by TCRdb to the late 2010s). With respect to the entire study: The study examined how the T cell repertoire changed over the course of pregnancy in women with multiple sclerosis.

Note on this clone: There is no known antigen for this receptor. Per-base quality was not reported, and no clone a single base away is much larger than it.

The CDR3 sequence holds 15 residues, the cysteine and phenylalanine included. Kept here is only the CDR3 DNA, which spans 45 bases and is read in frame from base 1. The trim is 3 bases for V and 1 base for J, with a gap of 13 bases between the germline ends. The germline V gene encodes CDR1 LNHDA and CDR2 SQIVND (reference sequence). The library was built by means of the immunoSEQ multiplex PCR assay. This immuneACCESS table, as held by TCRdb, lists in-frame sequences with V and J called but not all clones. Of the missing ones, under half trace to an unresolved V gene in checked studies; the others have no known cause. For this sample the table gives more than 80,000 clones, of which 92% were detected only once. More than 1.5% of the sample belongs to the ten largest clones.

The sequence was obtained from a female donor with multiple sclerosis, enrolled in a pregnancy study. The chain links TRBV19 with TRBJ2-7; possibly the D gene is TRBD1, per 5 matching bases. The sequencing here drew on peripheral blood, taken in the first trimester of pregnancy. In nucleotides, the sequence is TGTGCCAGTAGTATTCAAGGGGAAGGGTCCTACGAGCAGTACTTC. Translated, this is CASSIQGEGSYEQYF.